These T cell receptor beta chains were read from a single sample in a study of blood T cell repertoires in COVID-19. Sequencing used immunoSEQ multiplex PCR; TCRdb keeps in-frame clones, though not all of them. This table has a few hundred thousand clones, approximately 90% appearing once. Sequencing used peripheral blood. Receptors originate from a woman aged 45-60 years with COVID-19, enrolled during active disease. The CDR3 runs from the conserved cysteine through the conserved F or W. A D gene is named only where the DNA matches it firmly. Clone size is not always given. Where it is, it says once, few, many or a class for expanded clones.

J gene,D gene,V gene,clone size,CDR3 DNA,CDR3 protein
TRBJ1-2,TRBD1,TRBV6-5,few,TGTGCCAGCAGTTACTCCGGGACAGGTGGGCTCTATGGCTACACCTTC,CASSYSGTGGLYGYTF
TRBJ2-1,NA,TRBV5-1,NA,TGCGCCAGCAGCTTGCCAGGAAATGAGCAGTTCTTC,CASSLPGNEQFF
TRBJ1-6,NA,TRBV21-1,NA,TGTGCCAGCAGCAAATCCGCGCGGGATACCGATAATTCACCCCTCCACTTT,CASSKSARDTDNSPLHF
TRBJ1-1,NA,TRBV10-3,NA,TGTGCCATCAGTGAGTCTCAGGGCATGAACACTGAAGCTTTCTTT,CAISESQGMNTEAFF
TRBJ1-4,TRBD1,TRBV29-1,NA,TGCAGCGTATCAGGGGGCGGGGATGAAAAACTGTTTTTT,CSVSGGGDEKLFF
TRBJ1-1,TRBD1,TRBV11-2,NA,TGTGCCAGCAGCTGGACAGGGAACGGCAACACTGAAGCTTTCTTT,CASSWTGNGNTEAFF
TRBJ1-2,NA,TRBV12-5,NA,TGTGCTAGTGGTTTGAAGTCAGTCTATGGCTACACCTTC,CASGLKSVYGYTF
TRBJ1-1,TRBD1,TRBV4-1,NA,TGCGCCAGCAGCCGTACAGGGCAGGGGGGGAACACTGAAGCTTTCTTT,CASSRTGQGGNTEAFF
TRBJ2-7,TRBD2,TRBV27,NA,TGTGCCAGCAACCTAAGGGGATCCCTAGCGGGAAACGAGCAGTACTTC,CASNLRGSLAGNEQYF
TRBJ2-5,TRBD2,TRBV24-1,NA,TGTGCCACCAGTGATCCCGGGACTAGCGGGAGGTTGGCGGAGACCCAGTACTTC,CATSDPGTSGRLAETQYF
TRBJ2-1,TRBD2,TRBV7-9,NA,TGTGCCAGCAGCTTTTTTCCCTCTATCGGGACTAACGTCAATGAGCAGTTCTTC,CASSFFPSIGTNVNEQFF
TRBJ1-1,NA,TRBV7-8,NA,TGTGCCAGCAGCTTAGGGGGGGGCGAGGCCCTAAATGAAGCTTTCTTT,CASSLGGGEALNEAFF
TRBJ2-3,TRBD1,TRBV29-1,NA,TGCAGCGCTCGGGACAGGGAGAGCACAGATACGCAGTATTTT,CSARDRESTDTQYF
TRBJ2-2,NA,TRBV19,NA,TGTGCCAGTAGTATACCCACGGGGGCGAACACCGGGGAGCTGTTTTTT,CASSIPTGANTGELFF
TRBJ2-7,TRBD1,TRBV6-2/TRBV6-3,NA,TGTGCCAGCAGTTCTGGGACAGCCACCTACGAGCAGTACTTC,CASSSGTATYEQYF
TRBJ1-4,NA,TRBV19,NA,TGTGCCAGTAGTATTTCAGACAGTGATAATGAAAAACTGTTTTTT,CASSISDSDNEKLFF
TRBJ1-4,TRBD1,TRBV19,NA,TGTGCCAGTAGCCCGACAGGGGTGAATGAAAAACTGTTTTTT,CASSPTGVNEKLFF
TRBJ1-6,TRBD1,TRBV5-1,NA,TGCGCCAGCAGCCCGGGACAGGCCGCTTCACCCCTCCACTTT,CASSPGQAASPLHF
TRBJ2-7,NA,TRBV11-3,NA,TGTGCCAGCAGCTGGACGGGGACCTACGAGCAGTACTTC,CASSWTGTYEQYF
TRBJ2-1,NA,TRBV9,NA,TGTGCCAGCAGCGCGACGGGACAAGGAAAGAATGAGCAGTTCTTC,CASSATGQGKNEQFF
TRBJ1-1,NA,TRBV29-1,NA,TGCAGCGGGGAGGAGTTCACTGAAGCTTTCTTT,CSGEEFTEAFF
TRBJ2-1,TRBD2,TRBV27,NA,TGTGCCAGCACCACGGCGGCGCGGGAGTGGTCCTACAATGAGCAGTTCTTC,CASTTAAREWSYNEQFF
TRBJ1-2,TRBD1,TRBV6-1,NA,TGTGCCAGCAGTGAACTGGACAGGGTCTTTGGCTACACCTTC,CASSELDRVFGYTF
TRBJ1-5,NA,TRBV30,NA,TGTGCCTGGAGTGCCAGACACAATCAGCCCCAGCATTTT,CAWSARHNQPQHF
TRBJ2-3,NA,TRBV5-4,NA,TGTGCCAGCAGCACATTAGCGGCCCGGGCTGCAGAGAGCACAGATACGCAGTATTTT,CASSTLAARAAESTDTQYF
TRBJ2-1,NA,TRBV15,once,TGTGCCACCAGCAGAGATATTGACGGGGGTCTGAACAATGAGCAGTTCTTC,CATSRDIDGGLNNEQFF
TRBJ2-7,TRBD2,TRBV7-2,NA,TGTGCCAGCAGCCTTGGTGCTAGCGGAATCTACGAGCAGTACTTC,CASSLGASGIYEQYF
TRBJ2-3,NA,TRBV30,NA,TGTGCCTGGGGAATGATACAGGGTACGCAGTATTTT,CAWGMIQGTQYF
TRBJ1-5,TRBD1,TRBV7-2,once,TGTGCCAGCAGCTTAAGATTTGGACAGGGCAATCAGCCCCAGCATTTT,CASSLRFGQGNQPQHF
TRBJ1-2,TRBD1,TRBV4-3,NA,TGCGCCAGCAGCCAGGGGAGACAGGGAAGATCCGGCTACACCTTC,CASSQGRQGRSGYTF
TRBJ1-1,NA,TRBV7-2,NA,TGTGCCAGCAGCTTCAATTCGGGGGGGGCGAGGACTGAAGCTTTCTTT,CASSFNSGGARTEAFF
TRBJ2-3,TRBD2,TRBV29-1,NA,TGCAGCGTTGTTACTAGCGGCACAGATACGCAGTATTTT,CSVVTSGTDTQYF
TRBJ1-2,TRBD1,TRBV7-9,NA,TGTGCCAGCAGTCATAGACAGGGGCAGGGCTACACCTTC,CASSHRQGQGYTF
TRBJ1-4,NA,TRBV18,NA,TGTGCCAGCTCGGGAGGCGGTAATGAAAAACTGTTTTTT,CASSGGGNEKLFF
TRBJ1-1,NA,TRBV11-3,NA,TGTGCCAGCAGCCGCGGACTGGGTGGGATTGAAGCTTTCTTT,CASSRGLGGIEAFF
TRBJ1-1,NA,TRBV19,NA,TGTGCCACTATTGACAGGCCCATGAACACTGAAGCTTTCTTT,CATIDRPMNTEAFF
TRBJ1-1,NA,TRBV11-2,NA,TGTGCCAGCAGCTTAGACCTTAACAGGAACACTGAAGCTTTCTTT,CASSLDLNRNTEAFF
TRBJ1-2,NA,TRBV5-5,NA,TGTGCCAGCAGCTGGAGTAGGGGGTCTATCGAGGGCTACACCTTC,CASSWSRGSIEGYTF
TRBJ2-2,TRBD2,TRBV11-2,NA,TGTGCCAGCAGCCAAGCGGGAGAAAACACCGGGGAGCTGTTTTTT,CASSQAGENTGELFF
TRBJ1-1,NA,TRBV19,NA,TGTGCCAGTAGTTCCTCCTCAGGGAGGACTGAAGCTTTCTTT,CASSSSSGRTEAFF
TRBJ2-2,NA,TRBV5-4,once,TGTGCCAGCAGCTTGGTCGGGAACACCGGGGAGCTGTTTTTT,CASSLVGNTGELFF
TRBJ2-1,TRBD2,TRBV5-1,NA,TGCGCCAGCAGCTTGACCGCGGGAGGTAATGAGCAGTTCTTC,CASSLTAGGNEQFF
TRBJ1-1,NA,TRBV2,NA,TGTGCCAGCAGTGTCAAGCAGGACACTGAAGCTTTCTTT,CASSVKQDTEAFF
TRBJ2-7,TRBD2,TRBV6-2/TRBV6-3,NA,TGTGCCAGCAGCCACAGCGGGGTAGCGGGAGGGCTCGAGCAGTACTTC,CASSHSGVAGGLEQYF
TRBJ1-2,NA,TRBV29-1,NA,TGCAGCGTTGAAGGGGCGGGCTACACCTTC,CSVEGAGYTF
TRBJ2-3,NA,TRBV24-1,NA,TGTGCCACCAGTGATTCCGTTTCTCCCACAGATACGCAGTATTTT,CATSDSVSPTDTQYF
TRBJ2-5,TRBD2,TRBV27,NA,TGTGCCAGCAGTTTCGGCGGGAGGGCCTTTGGGGAGACCCAGTACTTC,CASSFGGRAFGETQYF